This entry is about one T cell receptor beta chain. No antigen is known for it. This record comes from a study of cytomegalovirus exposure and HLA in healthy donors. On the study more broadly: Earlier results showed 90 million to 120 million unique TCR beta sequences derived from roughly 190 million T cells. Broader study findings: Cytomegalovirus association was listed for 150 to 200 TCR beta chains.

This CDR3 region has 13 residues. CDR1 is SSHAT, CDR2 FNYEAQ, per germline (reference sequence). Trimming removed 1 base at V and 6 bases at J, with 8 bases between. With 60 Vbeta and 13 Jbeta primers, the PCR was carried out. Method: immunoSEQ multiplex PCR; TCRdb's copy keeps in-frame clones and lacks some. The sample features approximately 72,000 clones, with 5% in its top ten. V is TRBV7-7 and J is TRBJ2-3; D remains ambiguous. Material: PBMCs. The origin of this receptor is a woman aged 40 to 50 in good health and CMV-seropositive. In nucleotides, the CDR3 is TGTGCCAGCAGCTTAGGGCGACTTGATACGCAGTATTTT. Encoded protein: CASSLGRLDTQYF.